Listed below are T cell receptor beta chains from one sample, sequenced in a study of T-cell reconstitution after alpha-beta-depleted transplantation in children. TCRdb used MiXCR to reprocess the PCR reads, holding one entry per CDR3 protein. Here the sample spans about 540,000 distinct CDR3 sequences, around 18% being singletons. Sequencing used PBMCs from the stem cell graft donor, obtained from the stem cell graft. The receptors were sampled from a human donor who donated a stem cell graft to a child with acute lymphoblastic leukemia. Both conserved end residues are part of each CDR3. The D gene is left open where the match is weak. Clone size is given for some rows only: seen once, a few or many times, or a class if the clone is expanded.

d_call v_call cdr3_length clone_size cdr3_aa
. TRBV6-2/TRBV6-3 12 . CASSRASAEQYF
. TRBV20-1 14 . CSARVWGEYYEQYF
. TRBV29-1 13 once CSVDEGKSGEQYF
. TRBV4-2 15 . CASSPRFGGQREQYF
TRBD2 TRBV10-3 15 . CATGLTSGTNYEQYF
. TRBV7-8 13 . CASSPLPGDTQYF
. TRBV29-1 14 few CSVVSQPRYNEQFF
. TRBV7-3 13 few CASSLMGGETQYF
. TRBV27 13 few CASKPGFGDTQYF
TRBD1 TRBV18 15 few CASSPRTGGRGPQHF
. TRBV7-3 14 . CASSQWGGANVLTF
. TRBV5-1 17 few CASSLQVGRGTTGELFF
. TRBV12-3/TRBV12-4 15 . CASSTIRGLGSPLHF
TRBD1 TRBV5-1 15 few CASSPYTGAADTQYF
. TRBV27 11 few CASGFGLEQYF
. TRBV20-1 13 . CSALPAGTGTQYF
TRBD2 TRBV5-1 18 . CASSSALAGGPNTGELFF
TRBD1 TRBV9 17 . CASSVYFGTGGRNEQFF
TRBD1 TRBV9 16 . CASSTRTGGITDTQYF
. TRBV6-5 15 few CASSYKTVSSYEQYF
. TRBV2 13 . CASLDDRNTEAFF
. TRBV29-1 18 . CSVEDAEAEPARRETQYF
. TRBV27 14 few CASSARGSAYEQYF
TRBD2 TRBV6-5 16 few CASSYSWTSVQETQYF
TRBD2 TRBV9 14 few CASSVTGGANEQFF
. TRBV7-9 14 . CASSVHQGDQPQHF
TRBD1 TRBV12-3/TRBV12-4 15 . CASSSGTGRNTEAFF
. TRBV11-1 15 . CASRDLGSHTPKLFF
. TRBV6-1 15 . CASSEKAEPYNEQFF
. TRBV29-1 16 . CSVPRVGGLGYNEQFF
. TRBV7-9 15 . CASSRSQGDNEKLFF
. TRBV4-1 16 few CASSEARGGDYNEQFF
. TRBV5-1 14 . CASSLEEVTDTQYF
. TRBV20-1 14 few CSANLVQASYEQYF
TRBD2 TRBV7-6 15 . CASSRTTSPTDTQYF
TRBD2 TRBV25-1 15 . CASSSRGGVEETQYF
. TRBV7-8 17 few CASSLGIRQAFSYEQYF
. TRBV27 16 . CASSQYRGLRTDTQYF